This T cell receptor beta chain was sequenced during a study of T cell responses to AZD1222 COVID-19 vaccine. Timing groups of about 4 and about 12 weeks for second doses were pooled. The method was immunoSEQ multiplex PCR; TCRdb's version includes in-frame clones alone and lacks a portion of them. The repertoire holds approximately 130,000 clones, 88% seen once, with 4.5% to 7% in the top ten. Deletions cut 0 bases from V and 1 base from J, with 12 bases between. The CDR3 consists of 17 residues. The germline V gene has CDR1 LNHNV and CDR2 YYDKDF (reference sequence). The gene calls are TRBV15 and TRBJ2-2; D may be TRBD1 (6 bases). The source was peripheral blood, collected 28 days after the second AZD1222 dose. The clonotype was recovered from an adult who received the AZD1222 COVID-19 vaccine. CDR3 sequence (DNA): TGTGCCACCAGCAGAGACTACAGGGAAGGGAACACCGGGGAGCTGTTTTTT. Translation gives CATSRDYREGNTGELFF. Full variable domain (missing parts from reference TRBV15 and TRBJ2-2): DAMVIQNPRYQVTQFGKPVTLSCSQTLNHNVMYWYQQKSSQAPKLLFHYYDKDFNNEADTPDNFQSRRPNTSFCFLDIRSPGLGDTAMYLCATSRDYREGNTGELFFGEGSRLTVL.